Listed below are T cell receptor beta chains from one sample, sequenced in a study of Tregs in tolerant kidney transplant recipients. The repertoire was sequenced with immunoSEQ multiplex PCR; TCRdb's copy has only in-frame clones and lacks some. The sample has under 100,000 clones; approximately 90% are singletons. Source material: CD8+ T cells from blood. The source is a human donor in good health. The conserved cysteine and the conserved F or W are not part of the CDR3 here.

V gene	J gene	CDR3 protein
TRBV29-1	TRBJ2-7	SVEDPTGALSYEQY
TRBV6-1	TRBJ2-1	ASTERTPYNEQF
TRBV19	TRBJ2-7	ASSTGQGAHEQY
TRBV7-9	TRBJ1-2	ASSRAGARGYT
TRBV11-1	TRBJ1-2	ASRSPRSGYGYT
TRBV7-6	TRBJ2-5	ASSQGLAKYQETQY
TRBV29-1	TRBJ2-5	SVGRKETQY
TRBV11-3	TRBJ2-7	ASSLDFGQTYEQY
TRBV5-4	TRBJ1-3	ASSLTGSGNTIY
TRBV6-5	TRBJ1-1	ASSWTVRTEAF
TRBV7-9	TRBJ1-4	ASSGEDSFGEKLF
TRBV6-5	TRBJ1-2	ASSSGQGIEGYT
TRBV7-8	TRBJ1-1	ASSLGWTGTNTEAF
TRBV9	TRBJ1-6	ASSAYLGVDSYNSPLH
TRBV19	TRBJ2-7	ASTGTDEAYEQY
TRBV4-1	TRBJ2-3	ASSHRTGKGTDTQY
TRBV7-7	TRBJ2-3	ASSLGLAGTDTQY
TRBV5-6	TRBJ2-1	ASSPGLAGNEQF
TRBV6-5	TRBJ2-7	ASSYGGEQY
TRBV28	TRBJ1-5	ASSLKGQGFNQPQH
TRBV19	TRBJ2-7	ASSLLAGGPDEQY
TRBV12-5	TRBJ2-1	ASGFSYEQF
TRBV4-1	TRBJ2-2	ASSQNPGTKNTGELF
TRBV9	TRBJ1-1	ASMGTEAF
TRBV11-2	TRBJ1-1	ASSPGAGTKAF
TRBV6-5	TRBJ1-6	ASSFPRGGENSPLH
TRBV10-1	TRBJ2-4	ASSGGIAKNIQY
TRBV27	TRBJ1-1	ASSFLSREGTGAEAF
TRBV6-1	TRBJ1-2	ASSELGWGQGYGYT